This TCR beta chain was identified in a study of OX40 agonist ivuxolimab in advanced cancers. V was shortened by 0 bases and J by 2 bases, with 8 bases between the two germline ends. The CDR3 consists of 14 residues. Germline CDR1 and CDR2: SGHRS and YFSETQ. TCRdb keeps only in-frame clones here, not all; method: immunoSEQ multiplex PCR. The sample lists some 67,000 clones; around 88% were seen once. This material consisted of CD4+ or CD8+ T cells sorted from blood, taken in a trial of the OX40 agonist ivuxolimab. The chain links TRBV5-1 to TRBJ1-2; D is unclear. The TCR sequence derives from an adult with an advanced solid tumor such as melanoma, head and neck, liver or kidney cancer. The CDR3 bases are TGCGCCAGCAGCTTGGGCCCTAACAACTATGGCTACACCTTC. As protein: CASSLGPNNYGYTF.